Shown below are 18 T cell receptor beta chains from a single sample sequenced in a study of shared clonotypes between healthy human individuals. Sequenced by immunoSEQ multiplex PCR; TCRdb stores in-frame clones only, minus some. The sample gives about 510,000 clones, about 79% of which show up once; under 15% is in the top ten. Sequenced sample: PBMCs. Receptors originate from a woman between 40 and 50 years old in good health. Some clones in this sample may be carry-over from other donors' samples.

The chain carries TRBV5-4 and TRBJ2-6, with D possibly TRBD2 on 5 matching bases. In germline, CDR1 is SGHNT, CDR2 YYREEE (reference sequence). V lost 1 base and J 2 bases, leaving 7 bases between the germline ends. The CDR3 sequence is 15 residues long. CDR3 in amino acids: CASSLSGTGANVLTF. In DNA form, the CDR3 reads TGTGCCAGCAGCTTGTCCGGGACTGGGGCCAACGTCCTGACTTTC.

The chain employs TRBV29-1 and TRBJ2-2, with D unclear. CDR1 and CDR2 from the germline V gene are SQVTM and ANQGSEA. The CDR3 has 12 amino acids. V was trimmed by 4 bases and J by 6 bases, leaving 9 bases between them. The CDR3 spells CSVAQMAGELFF. The CDR3, as DNA: TGCAGCGTTGCACAGATGGCCGGGGAGCTGTTTTTT.

The CDR3 region is CASSQGMSYGYTF. Here the CDR3 DNA reads TGTGCCAGCAGTCAGGGTATGAGCTATGGCTACACCTTC. The chain combines TRBV28 with TRBJ1-2, with D perhaps TRBD1 (5 bases). Germline lookup yields CDR1 MDHEN and CDR2 SYDVKM. Trimming left V 5 bases short and J 4 bases short, with 11 bases between. This CDR3 is built from 13 residues.

V and J are TRBV4-1 and TRBJ2-1; 10 bases fit TRBD2. J was trimmed by 5 bases and V by 8 bases; bases with no gene match: 9. Germline CDR1 reads MGHRA; CDR2 reads YSYEKL. CDR3 length equals 15 residues. The CDR3 loop is CASGARTSGNNEQFF. CDR3 DNA: TGCGCCAGCGGCGCCCGGACTAGCGGAAACAATGAGCAGTTCTTC.

This sequence joins TRBV11-2 and TRBJ1-4; no definite D call. Between the trimmed V and J ends, which lost 1 base and 5 bases, there was a span of 8 bases. From germline, CDR1 is SGHAT and CDR2 FQNNGV. This CDR3 has 14 amino acids. The CDR3 nucleotides read TGTGCCAGCAGCTTAGGAGAGCTGAATGAAAAACTGTTTTTT. Residues: CASSLGELNEKLFF. Supplemented by reference TRBV11-2 and TRBJ1-4, the full variable domain reads EAGVAQSPRYKIIEKRQSVAFWCNPISGHATLYWYQQILGQGPKLLIQFQNNGVVDDSQLPKDRFSAERLKGVDSTLKIQPAKLEDSAVYLCASSLGELNEKLFFGSGTQLSVL.

The chain uses TRBV28 and TRBJ2-7, with 7 bases matching TRBD2. With V trimmed by 3 bases and J by 2 bases, 7 bases remained unmatched. The CDR3 has 15 amino acids. Germline loops: CDR1 MDHEN, CDR2 SYDVKM. The CDR3 is CASSLGGGGPYEQYF. The CDR3 region has the DNA TGTGCCAGCAGTTTGGGGGGGGGTGGCCCCTACGAGCAGTACTTC.

The chain couples TRBV7-9 to TRBJ2-1; 9 bases map to TRBD2. The CDR3 sequence is 14 residues long. V trimming: 1 base; J trimming: 9 bases; junction bases outside the gene matches: 4. Per the germline V gene, CDR1 is SEHNR and CDR2 is FQNEAQ (reference sequence). The chain's CDR3 is CASSLGGLAFEQFF. The CDR3 DNA is TGTGCCAGCAGCTTAGGGGGACTAGCTTTTGAGCAGTTCTTC.

The chain combines TRBV9 with TRBJ1-1; no clear D. Trimming cost V 0 bases and J 4 bases, with 10 bases left between them. The length of the CDR3 is 14 residues. Germline CDR1 reads SGDLS; CDR2 reads YYNGEE. The CDR3, as DNA: TGTGCCAGCAGCGTAGCCGGGTATGGCACTGAAGCTTTCTTT. Translated: CASSVAGYGTEAFF.

This clone has a count of ten or more. This chain uses TRBV7-2 with TRBJ2-5, with 8 bases fitting TRBD1. The CDR3 runs 15 residues. Looked up from germline, CDR1 is SGHTA and CDR2 is FQGNSA. V dropped 3 bases and J dropped 1; count of bases not matched to a gene: 4. CDR3 in DNA: TGTGCCAGCAGCTTCCAAGGACAGGGCCAAGAGACCCAGTACTTC. The encoded protein is CASSFQGQGQETQYF.

The chain uses TRBV15 and TRBJ2-7; D may be TRBD1 (6 bases). Germline CDR1 reads LNHNV; CDR2 reads YYDKDF (reference sequence). The CDR3 runs to 16 residues. V gave up 0 bases and J gave up 4 bases, with 16 bases separating them. CDR3 sequence reads: CATSRDLGQGSYEQYF. CDR3 DNA sequence: TGTGCCACCAGCAGAGATTTGGGACAAGGATCATACGAGCAGTACTTC. Based on the CDR3 plus reference TRBV15 and TRBJ2-7, the full variable domain is DAMVIQNPRYQVTQFGKPVTLSCSQTLNHNVMYWYQQKSSQAPKLLFHYYDKDFNNEADTPDNFQSRRPNTSFCFLDIRSPGLGDTAMYLCATSRDLGQGSYEQYFGPGTRLTVT.

The V gene is TRBV5-1, the J gene TRBJ2-7; D may match TRBD1 or TRBD2 (5 bases each). The length of the CDR3 is 14 residues. Between the trimmed V and J ends, which lost 2 bases and 4 bases, there was a span of 13 bases. Germline CDR1 SGHRS, CDR2 YFSETQ. In nucleotides, the CDR3 is TGCGCCAGCAGCTTAGGCACTTGGGGGTACGAGCAGTACTTC. It is translated as CASSLGTWGYEQYF.

In nucleotides, the CDR3 is TGCGCCAGCAGCGGACGGACAGGACCGTTCACCGGGGAGCTGTTTTTT. Amino acids: CASSGRTGPFTGELFF. V and J are TRBV5-1 and TRBJ2-2, with 7 bases lining up with TRBD1. This CDR3 has 16 amino acids. Germline V gives CDR1 SGHRS, CDR2 YFSETQ. V trimming: 4 bases; J trimming: 4 bases; junction bases outside the gene matches: 10.

The chain couples TRBV7-2 to TRBJ2-7; TRBD1 might be the D (6 bases). The V gene lost 2 bases and the J gene lost 4 bases, with 9 bases spanning the gap. The CDR3 runs to 13 residues. CDR1 SGHTA and CDR2 FQGNSA come from the germline V gene. Here the CDR3 reads CASSLLGGYEQYF. The CDR3, as DNA: TGTGCCAGCAGCTTATTAGGGGGATACGAGCAGTACTTC.

The chain employs TRBV11-3 and TRBJ2-7; D uncertain. Germline CDR1 is SGHNT and CDR2 is YENEEA. V lost 5 bases and J lost 6, with 11 bases in between. The CDR3 is 12 residues long. CDR3 sequence reads: CASSPSGGEQYF. CDR3 bases: TGTGCCAGCAGCCCCTCGGGCGGCGAGCAGTACTTC.

The V call is TRBV5-6, the J call TRBJ2-5; 8 bases map to TRBD1. The DNA end is a closer match to TRBJ2-7, so the J assignment may be wrong. This CDR3 is 14 amino acids long. CDR1 is SGHDT and CDR2 is YYEEEE in the germline V gene. This chain's CDR3 is CASSLVQGADEQYF. The DNA for the CDR3 is TGTGCCAGCAGCTTGGTCCAGGGGGCGGACGAGCAGTACTTC.

The chain links TRBV18 to TRBJ2-1; the match to TRBD2 covers 9 bases. V gave up 4 bases and J gave up 5 bases; unmatched junction bases: 6. The CDR3 covers 15 residues. Germline CDR1 is KGHSH and CDR2 is LQKENI. The CDR3 region is CASSLSSGVDNEQFF. For the CDR3, the DNA is TGTGCCAGCTCACTCTCTAGCGGGGTTGACAATGAGCAGTTCTTC. The full variable domain, with the rest looked up from reference TRBV18 and TRBJ2-1, is NAGVMQNPRHLVRRRGQEARLRCSPMKGHSHVYWYRQLPEEGLKFMVYLQKENIIDESGMPKERFSAEFPKEGPSILRIQQVVRGDSAAYFCASSLSSGVDNEQFFGPGTRLTVL.

V gene TRBV30 combines with J gene TRBJ2-3, with 15 bases that match TRBD2. Germline V gene data show CDR1 as GTSNPN and CDR2 as SVGIG (reference sequence). The CDR3 runs 18 residues. The V segment lost 2 bases and the J segment 2 bases; nucleotides outside the gene matches: 8. The CDR3 here is CAWSPGTSGRSNTDTQYF. The CDR3 DNA is TGTGCCTGGAGTCCCGGGACTAGCGGGAGGTCAAACACAGATACGCAGTATTTT.

A few counts support this clone. V and J are TRBV19 and TRBJ1-2; D not resolved. Germline V gene lookup returns CDR1 LNHDA and CDR2 SQIVND (reference sequence). With 2 bases removed from V and 6 bases from J, the gap between germline ends came to 16 bases. The CDR3 runs to 15 residues. The CDR3 sequence is CASSISPRTGNGYTF. CDR3 nucleotide sequence: TGTGCCAGTAGTATAAGCCCCCGGACGGGGAATGGCTACACCTTC.